This note documents a single TCR beta chain sequence. The antigen it recognizes is unknown. The library was generated by 5' RACE. For each TCR library, approximately 3,700 ng of total RNA was used. For each sample, cDNA synthesis with SMARTScribe reverse transcriptase was split into eight separate reactions. During cDNA synthesis, unique molecular identifiers containing a 6-nucleotide sample barcode were introduced by template switching. TCRalpha and TCRbeta cDNA was amplified by two nested PCRs of 16 and 9 cycles, with bead purification after each PCR. Before amplification, cDNA was treated with uracil DNA-glycosylase and purified using the QIAquick PCR purification kit. The second PCR added Illumina TruSeq-compatible adapters along with sample-specific barcodes. Library quality and concentration were assessed using TapeStation and Qubit, and 4.5 to 6.5 ng of each library was pooled. Sequencing of pooled libraries was carried out on an Illumina HiSeq2500 single-index Rapid Run using 2 x 100 bp reads and custom sequencing primers. In the paper's pipeline: PCR and sequencing errors were corrected by UMI-based consensus assembly using MiGEC version 1.2.6. MiXCR version 2.1.1 handled V(D)J alignment, clonotype assembly and CDR3 extraction. Gene usage, clonotype sharing and MAIT/NKT TCR abundance were normalised by analysing the top 1000, 10 000 and 20 000 clonotypes per sample. After downsampling to 27 000 UMIs, diversity was calculated as the inverse Simpson index using the vegan R package. Paired Mann-Whitney U tests were applied to discordant twin pairs, and Benjamini-Hochberg correction was used for multiple testing. TCRdb reprocessed the reads into one record per CDR3 protein sequence, lacking DNA. TCRdb's processing, not the study's, gives the V and J calls here. In this sample's table one finds 300,000 to 400,000 distinct CDR3 sequences. Together, the top ten hold 2% to 3% of the sample.

The sample is drawn from a study of monozygotic twins with inflammatory bowel disease (dated 2019 in TCRdb). About the investigation overall: In total, roughly 30 monozygotic twin pairs made up the full study: 19 Danish pairs, all IBD-discordant, plus nine German pairs, of which four were IBD-concordant and five were IBD-discordant. Within discordant pairs, disease-associated traits were sought mainly by comparing IBD patients with their genetically identical healthy co-twins. Each individual had, on average, about 151 000 unique TCRalpha sequences and 181 000 unique TCRbeta sequences available for analysis. Study-level results and caveats: The results gave no support for a single strong signal or clonotype linked to IBD. Concordant and discordant twins showed no difference in repertoire similarity, possibly because of limited statistical power. TCRbeta repertoire diversity, by inverse Simpson index, was decreased in IBD patients compared with their healthy co-twins. Because patients received different immunosuppressive treatments, the repertoires may have picked up extra background noise and variability between individuals. The analysis was unable to tell different T cell subtypes apart. Fewer clonotypes were shared with other individuals by IBD patients than by healthy twins, most markedly in patients showing signs of disease activity.

CDR1 and CDR2 are read off the germline V gene as LGHNA and YSLEER. The CDR3 numbers 15 residues from cysteine through phenylalanine. No DNA is listed. From each donor, a roughly 2.3 ml peripheral blood sample was collected into PAXgene tubes and stored at -80 degrees C. Without T cell sorting, total RNA was isolated from whole blood using the PAXgene blood miRNA kit on an automated QIAcube. Deep TCRalpha and TCRbeta repertoire profiling with unique molecular barcoding was performed on peripheral blood of monozygotic twin pairs concordant or discordant for inflammatory bowel disease. Smoking habits were recorded for all twin pairs, and each individual was classified as a current, former or never smoker.

The sample was blood. This TCR was recovered from a human donor with ulcerative colitis or Crohn's disease, or a healthy co-twin of an affected twin (not recorded which). The rearrangement combines TRBV4-3 with TRBJ2-7; the D call from TCRdb, TRBD1, cannot be confirmed without DNA. This receptor has the CDR3 CASSQDPQGTYEQYF.